Below are 14 T cell receptor beta chains sequenced from a single sample in a study of ipilimumab plus nivolumab after autologous stem cell transplantation. The protocol was immunoSEQ multiplex PCR, while the TCRdb copy is restricted to in-frame clones and leaves out a portion. The repertoire holds around 15,000 clones, with approximately 80% as singletons. The source material was PBMCs, sampled in a trial of ipilimumab plus nivolumab as post-transplant consolidation. These receptors were collected from a male donor with diffuse large B-cell lymphoma.

The CDR3 DNA sequence: TGTGCCAGCACCAACAGGGAATACTATGGCTACACCTTC. Its protein product is CASTNREYYGYTF. The V and J genes are TRBV7-2 and TRBJ1-2; TRBD1 might be the D (6 bases). Germline lookup yields CDR1 SGHTA and CDR2 FQGNSA. The V and J ends lost 7 bases and 3 bases respectively, with 12 bases between them. The CDR3 is 13 residues long.

A single count supports this clone. A read error may produce the germline difference seen at one junction end. The chain carries TRBV5-1 and TRBJ1-4; unclear D gene. Germline V gives CDR1 SGHRS, CDR2 YFSETQ. This CDR3 comprises 14 residues. CDR3: CASSLGLTNEKLFF. CDR3 nucleotides: TGTGCCAGCAGCTTAGGCCTCACTAATGAAAAACTGTTTTTT.

V is TRBV2 and J is TRBJ1-3; D is unresolved. Looked up from germline, CDR1 is SNHLY and CDR2 is FYNNEI. The CDR3 consists of 15 residues. Trimming cost V 6 bases and J 2 bases, with 14 bases left between them. CDR3 sequence (DNA): TGTGCCAGCAGCTCCGGTACGAGGCCTGGAAACACCATATATTTT. It yields the protein CASSSGTRPGNTIYF.

The rearrangement joins TRBV5-5 to TRBJ2-7; the D call may be TRBD1 or TRBD2 (5 bases each). V lost 3 bases, J lost 1 base, and 11 bases lay in between. In germline, CDR1 is SGHKS, CDR2 YYEKEE (reference sequence). This CDR3 spans 14 amino acids. The CDR3 DNA follows: TGTGCCAGCAGCTGGGGGTTGGGGTCCTACGAGCAGTACTTC. Amino acid sequence: CASSWGLGSYEQYF.

This sequence joins TRBV2 and TRBJ2-3; D remains unclear. The CDR3 is 15 amino acids. Germline V gene data show CDR1 as SNHLY and CDR2 as FYNNEI. V was cut by 7 bases and J by 4 bases, with 18 bases left in between. In DNA form, the CDR3 reads TGTGCCAGCAAGGCCCCGACACGGCGCCCAGATACGCAGTATTTT. It codes for CASKAPTRRPDTQYF. The variable domain in full, completed from reference TRBV2 and TRBJ2-3, reads EPEVTQTPSHQVTQMGQEVILRCVPISNHLYFYWYRQILGQKVEFLVSFYNNEISEKSEIFDDQFSVERPDGSNFTLKIRSTKLEDSAMYFCASKAPTRRPDTQYFGPGTRLTVL.

V and J are TRBV20-1 and TRBJ1-2, with D unclear. The CDR3 runs 11 residues. The V and J ends lost 6 bases and 1 base respectively, with 6 bases between them. The V gene's germline CDR1 is DFQATT and CDR2 SNEGSKA (reference sequence). This CDR3 is CSAQFNYGYTF. The CDR3 DNA reads as TGCAGTGCCCAATTTAACTATGGCTACACCTTC.

This clone was recorded once. V is TRBV18 and J is TRBJ2-3; D is unresolved. Trimming left V 4 bases short and J 0 bases short, with 8 bases between. The CDR3 loop spans 14 amino acids. Germline CDR1 reads KGHSH; CDR2 reads LQKENI. In nucleotides, the CDR3 is TGTGCCAGCTCACGGGCAACTAGCACAGATACGCAGTATTTT. It is translated as CASSRATSTDTQYF. The complete variable domain, with remaining parts taken from reference TRBV18 and TRBJ2-3, reads NAGVMQNPRHLVRRRGQEARLRCSPMKGHSHVYWYRQLPEEGLKFMVYLQKENIIDESGMPKERFSAEFPKEGPSILRIQQVVRGDSAAYFCASSRATSTDTQYFGPGTRLTVL.

The chain has TRBV11-1 and TRBJ2-1, with 10 bases lining up with TRBD1. The junction had 7 bases not matched to a gene; V was cut back by 5 bases and J by 6 bases. Germline CDR1 is SGHAT and CDR2 is FQDESV (reference sequence). This CDR3 is built from 15 residues. CDR3 nucleotide sequence: TGTGCCAGCAGCGACCGACAGGGGGCGAGCAATGAGCAGTTCTTC. It translates to CASSDRQGASNEQFF.

CDR3 region: CASSPRVGTMNTEAFF. The CDR3 bases are TGTGCCAGCAGTCCGAGGGTCGGGACCATGAACACTGAAGCTTTCTTT. The chain has TRBV5-4 and TRBJ1-1; tentatively, D is TRBD1 (5 bases). This CDR3 is 16 amino acids long. CDR1 SGHNT and CDR2 YYREEE come from the germline V gene (reference sequence). V was trimmed by 5 bases and J by 0 bases, leaving 17 bases between them. Full variable domain (outside the CDR3, taken from reference TRBV5-4 and TRBJ1-1): ETGVTQSPTHLIKTRGQQVTLRCSSQSGHNTVSWYQQALGQGPQFIFQYYREEENGRGNFPPRFSGLQFPNYSSELNVNALELDDSALYLCASSPRVGTMNTEAFFGQGTRLTVV.

The V gene is TRBV6-6, the J gene TRBJ2-3; D possibly matches TRBD1 or TRBD2 (5 bases each). CDR1 is MNHNY, CDR2 SVGAGI, per germline (reference sequence). The CDR3 consists of 15 residues. Between the trimmed V and J ends, which lost 4 bases and 2 bases, there was a span of 13 bases. The CDR3 region is CASSSGTASTDTQYF. The CDR3 nucleotides are TGTGCCAGCAGTTCCGGGACCGCGTCCACAGATACGCAGTATTTT.

The chain uses TRBV7-8 and TRBJ1-6, with 9 nucleotides matching TRBD1. This CDR3 has 16 amino acids. Germline loops: CDR1 SGHVS, CDR2 FQNEAQ. Trimming removed 3 bases from V and 8 bases from J; junction bases left unmatched: 8. CDR3 sequence: CASSFVWDRDDSPLHF. The CDR3 coding sequence is TGTGCCAGCAGCTTCGTCTGGGACAGGGACGATTCACCCCTCCACTTT.

Sample share makes this clone medium-sized. The chain couples TRBV6-1 to TRBJ2-7; D not certain. V dropped 2 bases and J dropped 2 bases, with 10 bases sitting between them. Germline V CDR1 and CDR2: MNHNS, SASEGT. The CDR3 is 14 amino acids. CDR3 protein: CASSEWAETYEQYF. In DNA, the CDR3 is TGTGCCAGCAGTGAATGGGCTGAGACCTACGAGCAGTACTTC.

By its share, this clone is medium-sized. This sequence joins TRBV6-6 and TRBJ2-7, with 10 bases that match TRBD1. The CDR3 length is 16 residues. J gave up 7 bases and V 2 bases, and 11 bases lay outside the gene matches. From germline, CDR1 is MNHNY and CDR2 SVGAGI (reference sequence). The CDR3 coding sequence is TGTGCCAGCAGTTACCCGAAGGGACAGGGGTTATGGGAGCAGTACTTC. Its protein is CASSYPKGQGLWEQYF.

The rearrangement joins TRBV5-5 to TRBJ1-2; 8 nucleotides align to TRBD1. Germline trimming cut 6 bases from V and 0 bases from J; bases unmatched to any gene: 10. The CDR3 sequence is 16 residues long. Germline-derived CDR1 and CDR2 are SGHKS and YYEKEE (reference sequence). In DNA, the CDR3 is TGTGCCAGCAACCCGACTACAGGGGGTACTAACTATGGCTACACCTTC. As protein: CASNPTTGGTNYGYTF.